What follows are 13 T cell receptor beta chains derived from one specimen sequenced in a study of blood T cell repertoires in COVID-19 (TCRdb year 2020). Libraries came from the immunoSEQ multiplex PCR assay. What TCRdb holds here is the immuneACCESS table cut down to in-frame rearrangements. Part of the clones is not present; checked against another copy, under half of the missing clones reflect an unresolved V gene, and the others are unexplained. This sample gives fewer than 500,000 clones in total; 70% to 85% of them show up just once. Roughly 1.1% of the sample lies in the top ten. The sequencing sample was made of peripheral blood. The receptors come from a human donor with acute or convalescent COVID-19. The donor label of this sample is uncertain.

CDR3 protein: CASSWGGRVSGANVLTF. DNA of the CDR3: TGTGCCAGTAGTTGGGGGGGCCGGGTCTCTGGGGCCAACGTCCTGACTTTC. J is TRBJ2-6 and V is TRBV19; perhaps TRBD2 as D (7 bases). Trimming left V 5 bases short and J 0 bases short, with 14 bases between. Germline V lookup: CDR1 LNHDA, CDR2 SQIVND (reference sequence). CDR3 length: 17 residues.

The V call is TRBV5-1, the J call TRBJ1-2; a weak D match, TRBD1 (6 bases). Between the trimmed V and J ends, which lost 4 bases and 1 base, there was a span of 11 bases. The length of the CDR3 is 14 residues. CDR1 and CDR2 from the germline V gene are SGHRS and YFSETQ. DNA for the CDR3: TGCGCCAGCAGCGACACACAGGGTAACTATGGCTACACCTTC. This sequence encodes CASSDTQGNYGYTF.

This sequence joins TRBV19 and TRBJ1-1; D perhaps matches TRBD1 (5 bases). Trimming left V 3 bases short and J 0 bases short, with 11 bases between. Germline V gene sequence: CDR1 LNHDA, CDR2 SQIVND (reference sequence). The CDR3 length is 15 residues. The chain's CDR3 is CASSIRQRLNTEAFF. CDR3 DNA: TGTGCCAGTAGTATTCGACAGAGACTGAACACTGAAGCTTTCTTT.

This chain links TRBV29-1 with TRBJ2-1; a weak D match, TRBD2 (5 bases). The CDR3 totals 15 residues. Germline values: CDR1 SQVTM, CDR2 ANQGSEA. V was shortened by 3 bases and J by 0 bases, with 12 bases between the two germline ends. The CDR3 DNA is TGCAGCGTTGACCCCGTTGGAGGCTCCTACAATGAGCAGTTCTTC. Translating it yields CSVDPVGGSYNEQFF.

V is TRBV19 and J is TRBJ1-2; 9 nucleotides match TRBD1. This CDR3 contains 15 residues. Germline-derived CDR1 and CDR2 are LNHDA and SQIVND (reference sequence). The V and J ends lost 8 bases and 6 bases, in that order; junction bases with no gene match: 13. CDR3 protein: CASAFIGTGSDGYTF. CDR3 nucleotide sequence: TGTGCCAGTGCATTTATCGGGACAGGGAGCGATGGCTACACCTTC.

This clone was seen only a few times. The J gene is TRBJ1-5, the V gene TRBV19; perhaps TRBD1 as D (6 bases). Germline assignment: CDR1 LNHDA and CDR2 SQIVND (reference sequence). The CDR3 sequence is 15 residues long. Between the trimmed V and J ends, which lost 3 bases and 3 bases, there was a span of 12 bases. The CDR3 spells CASSIEAGDNQPQHF. The DNA for the CDR3 is TGTGCCAGTAGTATCGAGGCAGGGGACAATCAGCCCCAGCATTTT.

This clone showed up just a few times. The chain links TRBV4-1 to TRBJ1-5, with a possible D match to TRBD1 (5 bases). Trimming pared 1 base from V and 9 bases from J, leaving 19 bases between. CDR3 length equals 16 residues. In germline, CDR1 is MGHRA, CDR2 YSYEKL. DNA for the CDR3: TGCGCCAGCAGCCAAGGGCATGGGGCCCCAGGAAGGCCCCAGCATTTT. This encodes CASSQGHGAPGRPQHF.

The chain carries TRBV27 and TRBJ1-1; weak D call: TRBD1 (5 bases). Between the trimmed V and J ends, which lost 3 bases and 4 bases, there was a span of 12 bases. In germline, CDR1 is MNHEY, CDR2 SMNVEV (reference sequence). This CDR3 comprises 14 residues. This CDR3 is CASSFLRDSTEAFF. The CDR3 DNA reads as TGTGCCAGCAGTTTCTTAAGAGACAGCACTGAAGCTTTCTTT.

The sample holds one count of this clone. The rearrangement uses TRBV24-1 and TRBJ2-2; D not resolved. The CDR3 spans 17 residues. Trimming took off 1 base at V and 2 bases at J, with 13 bases between the two ends. The germline CDR1 and CDR2 sequences are KGHDR and SFDVKD. CDR3 sequence reads: CATSDFGLSYNTGELFF. CDR3 DNA sequence: TGTGCCACCAGTGATTTTGGGCTCTCCTATAACACCGGGGAGCTGTTTTTT.

This chain uses TRBV5-1 with TRBJ1-5, with 9 nucleotides matching TRBD1. Germline V lookup: CDR1 SGHRS, CDR2 YFSETQ. This CDR3 comprises 17 residues. The ends lost 3 bases at V and 6 bases at J; junction bases unmatched: 13. The DNA for the CDR3 is TGCGCCAGCAGCTGCAAACAGGGGGCGGAAGGCGGTCAGCCCCAGCATTTT. Amino acids: CASSCKQGAEGGQPQHF.

The rearrangement links TRBV5-1 to TRBJ2-1; 7 bases are a match to TRBD1. The CDR3 loop spans 16 amino acids. Germline V gene data show CDR1 as SGHRS and CDR2 as YFSETQ. Germline trimming cut 4 bases from V and 3 bases from J; bases unmatched to any gene: 10. This CDR3 is CASSQDATGLYNEQFF. The DNA of the CDR3 is TGCGCCAGCAGCCAGGACGCGACAGGGCTCTACAATGAGCAGTTCTTC.

The chain joins TRBV5-1 to TRBJ1-2, with 8 bases fitting TRBD1. The trim removed 3 bases at V and 7 bases at J, leaving 14 bases unmatched. Germline V lookup: CDR1 SGHRS, CDR2 YFSETQ. The CDR3 covers 16 residues. This CDR3 is CASSYDRGYVSGGYTF. The DNA for the CDR3 is TGCGCCAGCAGCTATGACAGGGGTTATGTTTCGGGTGGCTACACCTTC.

The gene calls are TRBV5-6 and TRBJ1-2; tentative D call: TRBD1 (5 bases). CDR3 length: 13 residues. CDR1 SGHDT and CDR2 YYEEEE come from the germline V gene. Trimming removed 1 base at V and 4 bases at J, with 8 bases between. CDR3 DNA sequence: TGTGCCAGCAGCTTGCAGGGAACCTATGGCTACACCTTC. It specifies CASSLQGTYGYTF.